This TCR beta chain derives from a study of blood T cells in healthy people across ages. PCR was performed a second time for about 7 to 12 cycles using a sample-barcoded 5' primer and a J-beta primer mix. Every sample returned 2.5 million or more CDR3-containing paired-end reads. TCRdb passed the 5' RACE reads through MiXCR, listing each CDR3 protein once. The data contain about 780,000 distinct CDR3 sequences, 46% of them seen just once; the ten biggest clones take up about a sixth. Trimming left V 0 bases short and J 2 bases short, with 11 bases between. Germline V gene sequence: CDR1 SGHRS, CDR2 YFSETQ. This CDR3 is built from 15 residues. This clonotype has a handful of counts.

The V call is TRBV5-1, the J call TRBJ2-5; D is uncertain. The sequenced sample consisted of blood. This TCR was sampled from a man at least 80 years old in good health. The CDR3 bases are TGCGCCAGCAGCTTGGAAGGACGACAACAAGAGACCCAGTACTTC. Its protein is CASSLEGRQQETQYF. The full variable domain, its missing parts supplied by reference TRBV5-1 and TRBJ2-5, is KAGVTQTPRYLIKTRGQQVTLSCSPISGHRSVSWYQQTPGQGLQFLFEYFSETQRNKGNFPGRFSGRQFSNSRSEMNVSTLELGDSALYLCASSLEGRQQETQYFGPGTRLLVL.